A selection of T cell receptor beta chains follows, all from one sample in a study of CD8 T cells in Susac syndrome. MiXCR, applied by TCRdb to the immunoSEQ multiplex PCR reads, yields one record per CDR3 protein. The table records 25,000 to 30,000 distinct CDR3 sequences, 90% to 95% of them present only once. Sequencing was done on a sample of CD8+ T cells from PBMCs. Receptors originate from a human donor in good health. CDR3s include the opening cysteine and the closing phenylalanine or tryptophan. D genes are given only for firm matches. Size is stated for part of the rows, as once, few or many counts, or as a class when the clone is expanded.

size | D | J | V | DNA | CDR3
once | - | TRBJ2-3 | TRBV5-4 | TGTGCCAGCAGCTCCTCGGGACACTTCCTGAATACGCAGTATTTT | CASSSSGHFLNTQYF
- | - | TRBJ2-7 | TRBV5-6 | TGTGCCAGCAGCTTGGCTTCAGGGTACTCCTACGAGCAGTACTTC | CASSLASGYSYEQYF
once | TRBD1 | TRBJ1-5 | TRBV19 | TGTGCCAGTACCTCCGTCAGACAGGGGGCACGGCAGCCCCAGCATTTT | CASTSVRQGARQPQHF
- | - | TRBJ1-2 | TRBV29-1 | TGCAGCGTTGACGGGGGTCCTAACTATGGCTACACCTTC | CSVDGGPNYGYTF
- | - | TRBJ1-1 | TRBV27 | TGTGCCATCGGCGGTTTCGGCACTGAAGCTTTCTTT | CAIGGFGTEAFF
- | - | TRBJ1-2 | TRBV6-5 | TGTGCCAGCAGTTTAAAGGGAGAGTACAGCAACTATGGCTACACCTTC | CASSLKGEYSNYGYTF
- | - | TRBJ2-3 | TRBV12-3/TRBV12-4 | TGTGCCAGCAGGCCAGGGGAGGGGCCAGATACGCAGTATTTT | CASRPGEGPDTQYF
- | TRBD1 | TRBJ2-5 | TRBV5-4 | TGTGCCAGCAGTTTGATTAGACAGGGGGTTAGGCAAGAGACCCAGTACTTC | CASSLIRQGVRQETQYF
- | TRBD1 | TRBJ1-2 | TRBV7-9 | TGTGCCAGCAGCCCCCACCTACAGGGGCCAGCTAACTATGGCTACACCTTC | CASSPHLQGPANYGYTF
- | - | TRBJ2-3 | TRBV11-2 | TGTGCCAGCAGCTTAGGCCCCTTTACAGATACGCAGTATTTT | CASSLGPFTDTQYF
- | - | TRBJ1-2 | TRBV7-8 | TGTGCCAGCAGCTTAGTTCCCCGGACAGATTACTATGGCTACACCTTC | CASSLVPRTDYYGYTF
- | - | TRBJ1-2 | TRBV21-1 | TGTGCCAGCAGCAAAGCGAGCAGGGGAGTCGAGAACTATGGCTACACCTTC | CASSKASRGVENYGYTF
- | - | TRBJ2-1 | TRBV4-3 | TGCGCCAGCAGCCACCAGACCGGGAATGAGCAGTTCTTC | CASSHQTGNEQFF
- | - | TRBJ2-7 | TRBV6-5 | TGTGCCAGCGGTCGGCGACACGGGAGCGAGCAGTACTTC | CASGRRHGSEQYF
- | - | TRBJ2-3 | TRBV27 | TGTGCCAGCAGTTCATACCGGGGGAGTCGAACAGATACGCAGTATTTT | CASSSYRGSRTDTQYF